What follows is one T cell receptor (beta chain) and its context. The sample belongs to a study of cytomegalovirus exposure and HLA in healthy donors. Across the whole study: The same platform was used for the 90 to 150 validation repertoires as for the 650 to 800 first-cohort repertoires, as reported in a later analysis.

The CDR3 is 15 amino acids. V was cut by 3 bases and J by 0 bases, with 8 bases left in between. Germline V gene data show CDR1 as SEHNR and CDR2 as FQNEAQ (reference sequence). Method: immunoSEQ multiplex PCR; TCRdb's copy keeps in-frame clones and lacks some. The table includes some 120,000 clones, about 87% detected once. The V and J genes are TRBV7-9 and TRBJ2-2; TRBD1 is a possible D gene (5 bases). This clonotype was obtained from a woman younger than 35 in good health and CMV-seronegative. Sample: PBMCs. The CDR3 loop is CASSLGPANTGELFF. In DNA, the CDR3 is TGTGCCAGCAGCTTGGGGCCCGCGAACACCGGGGAGCTGTTTTTT.